In its sample, the clone carrying this TCR beta chain was seen many times. Its cognate antigen is unknown. V dropped 1 base and J dropped 4 bases, with 10 bases sitting between them. CDR3 length equals 15 residues. Germline CDR1 MDHEN, CDR2 SYDVKM. This specimen belongs to a study of metastatic and nonmetastatic thyroid tumors. Study context: Across blood and tumor or nodule tissue, repertoires from malignant and benign thyroid patients were compared with one another.

Original analysis: Differences in CDR3 between clinicopathological groups were drawn on to build a classifier intended to discriminate distant-metastatic papillary thyroid cancer patients. With MiXCR, TCRdb reprocessed the PCR reads. The V and J calls shown here were made by TCRdb, not taken from the authors' results. The data hold 20,000 to 25,000 clones, with about 10% observed a single time. Patients had received no treatment of any kind before thyroid surgery. Findings and caveats of the study: Patients with malignant thyroid tumors reportedly had significantly higher TCR beta diversity than those with benign nodules, in blood and tumor.

Sequenced sample: blood. The sequence was collected from a female donor with papillary thyroid cancer or a benign thyroid nodule (not recorded which). Some clones in this sample may be carry-over from other donors' samples. The gene calls are TRBV28 and TRBJ1-4; possible D gene TRBD1, 5 bases. CDR3 amino acids: CASSLSEGNNEKLFF. The CDR3 DNA reads TGTGCCAGCAGTTTATCGGAGGGGAATAATGAAAAACTGTTTTTT.